The 20 T cell receptor beta chains presented below share a single source sample, sequenced in a study of blood T cell repertoires in COVID-19. Data came from immunoSEQ multiplex PCR; TCRdb stores just in-frame clones and leaves some out. Of 350,000 to 550,000 clones in the sample, approximately 90% are singletons; the top ten hold 1% to 1.3%. The sample was PBMCs or T cells enriched from blood (not recorded which). These TCRs come from a man aged 30 to 39 who had recovered from COVID-19.

This chain links TRBV28 with TRBJ1-1; 8 bases align to TRBD1. Germline V gene sequence: CDR1 MDHEN, CDR2 SYDVKM. Unmatched junction bases numbered 6, after V lost 3 bases and J lost 6 bases. This CDR3 contains 14 residues. The CDR3 region has the DNA TGTGCCAGCAGTTTTACAGGGGGTCGCGCTGAAGCTTTCTTT. It translates to CASSFTGGRAEAFF.

This clone is a singleton in its sample. The chain links TRBV3-1 (or the pseudogene TRBV3-2) to TRBJ1-5; D remains ambiguous. Between the trimmed V and J ends, which lost 5 bases and 0 bases, there was a span of 14 bases. Germline CDR1 reads LGHDT; CDR2 reads YNNKEL (reference sequence). The CDR3 covers 16 residues. The CDR3 nucleotides are TGTGCCAGCAGCGGTAACACAGACCTTAGCAATCAGCCCCAGCATTTT. Amino acid sequence: CASSGNTDLSNQPQHF.

This clone was detected once. This chain uses TRBV2 with TRBJ1-5; maybe TRBD1 (6 bases). Trimming removed 5 bases from V and 2 bases from J, with 19 bases in between. Germline V lookup: CDR1 SNHLY, CDR2 FYNNEI. This CDR3 is built from 17 residues. The CDR3 sequence is CASSLSFGGAGNQPQHF. The CDR3 nucleotides are TGTGCCAGCAGTTTATCCTTTGGGGGGGCCGGCAATCAGCCCCAGCATTTT.

The rearrangement joins TRBV19 to TRBJ2-7; TRBD2 agrees at 11 bases. V dropped 5 bases and J dropped 4; count of bases not matched to a gene: 10. From germline, CDR1 is LNHDA and CDR2 SQIVND (reference sequence). There are 16 residues in the CDR3. CDR3 region: CASSSRTSGSAYEQYF. In nucleotides, the CDR3 is TGTGCCAGTAGTTCACGGACTAGCGGGTCCGCGTACGAGCAGTACTTC. Full variable domain (outside the CDR3, taken from reference TRBV19 and TRBJ2-7): DGGITQSPKYLFRKEGQNVTLSCEQNLNHDAMYWYRQDPGQGLRLIYYSQIVNDFQKGDIAEGYSVSREKKESFPLTVTSAQKNPTAFYLCASSSRTSGSAYEQYFGPGTRLTVT.

The V call is TRBV18, the J call TRBJ2-1; 8 nucleotides agree with TRBD2. Unmatched junction bases numbered 6, after V lost 4 bases and J lost 10 bases. The CDR3 is 13 amino acids. The germline gives CDR1 KGHSH, CDR2 LQKENI. CDR3 region: CASSRTSPGEQFF. CDR3 sequence (DNA): TGTGCCAGCTCACGGACTAGCCCGGGCGAGCAGTTCTTC.

In this sample, this clone turned up once. Different DNA sequences within this sample yield the same CDR3. The chain links TRBV28 to TRBJ1-2; 10 positions agree with TRBD1. J was trimmed by 5 bases and V by 10 bases; bases with no gene match: 7. The CDR3 extends over 13 amino acids. The germline CDR1 and CDR2 sequences are MDHEN and SYDVKM. The CDR3 protein is CATSPGQGYGYTF. CDR3 in DNA: TGTGCCACCTCACCGGGACAGGGGTATGGCTACACCTTC.

As for this clone: Within the sample, other DNA sequences also encode this same CDR3. This rearrangement joins TRBV5-1 to TRBJ1-1, with 7 positions matching TRBD1. The CDR3 is made up of 13 amino acids. The germline V gene has CDR1 SGHRS and CDR2 YFSETQ. V dropped 4 bases and J dropped 0; count of bases not matched to a gene: 0. The CDR3 loop reads CASSGTVNTEAFF. CDR3 sequence (DNA): TGCGCCAGCAGCGGGACAGTGAACACTGAAGCTTTCTTT.

V usage is TRBV28 and J usage is TRBJ1-6, with 8 bases identical to TRBD1. Germline V lookup: CDR1 MDHEN, CDR2 SYDVKM. The CDR3 totals 14 residues. The V gene end was trimmed by 6 bases and the J gene end by 7 bases; junction bases not matched to a gene: 5. The CDR3 loop is CASRQGVKNSPLHF. The CDR3 bases are TGTGCCAGCAGACAGGGGGTTAAAAATTCACCCCTCCACTTT. Complete variable domain (other parts from reference TRBV28 and TRBJ1-6): DVKVTQSSRYLVKRTGEKVFLECVQDMDHENMFWYRQDPGLGLRLIYFSYDVKMKEKGDIPEGYSVSREKKERFSLILESASTNQTSMYLCASRQGVKNSPLHFGNGTRLTVT.

This sequence joins TRBV5-5 and TRBJ2-1; possible D gene TRBD2, 6 bases. The V gene's germline CDR1 is SGHKS and CDR2 YYEKEE (reference sequence). V was pared by 4 bases and J by 7 bases, with 24 bases between. CDR3 length: 17 residues. The CDR3 protein is CASSPPISGPVWNEQFF. As DNA, the CDR3 is TGTGCCAGCAGCCCCCCCATCAGCGGGCCGGTTTGGAATGAGCAGTTCTTC.

The chain has TRBV28 and TRBJ1-1; possibly TRBD1 for D (5 bases). The CDR3 runs to 12 residues. Germline V lookup: CDR1 MDHEN, CDR2 SYDVKM. V was cut by 3 bases and J by 6 bases, with 8 bases left in between. This CDR3 reads CASSFTGAEAFF. CDR3 bases: TGTGCCAGCAGTTTTACGGGGGCTGAAGCTTTCTTT.

This sequence joins TRBV7-3 and TRBJ2-5; D unclear. Trimming pared 4 bases from V and 2 bases from J, leaving 8 bases between. Germline V CDR1 and CDR2: SGHTA, FQGTGA. The CDR3 consists of 13 residues. This CDR3 is CASSSSPQETQYF. The DNA for the CDR3 is TGTGCCAGCAGCTCCAGTCCACAAGAGACCCAGTACTTC.

V is TRBV2 and J is TRBJ2-2; D is uncertain. With 6 bases removed from V and 4 bases from J, the gap between germline ends came to 15 bases. This CDR3 is 15 amino acids long. CDR1 and CDR2 (germline): SNHLY, FYNNEI. The chain's CDR3 is CASRERTQPTGELFF. In nucleotides, the CDR3 is TGTGCCAGCAGAGAGCGTACCCAACCCACCGGGGAGCTGTTTTTT.

V usage is TRBV9 and J usage is TRBJ2-1, with 9 bases identical to TRBD2. The CDR3 spans 17 residues. V dropped 1 base and J dropped 1; count of bases not matched to a gene: 6. Germline V CDR1 and CDR2: SGDLS, YYNGEE. The chain's CDR3 is CASSVTFSGSSYNEQFF. In DNA form, the CDR3 reads TGTGCCAGCAGCGTAACGTTTAGCGGGAGTTCCTACAATGAGCAGTTCTTC.

The chain uses TRBV10-3 and TRBJ2-7; tentative D call: TRBD2 (6 bases). The V gene's germline CDR1 is ENHRY and CDR2 SYGVKD. The CDR3 contains 13 residues. Between the trimmed V and J ends, which lost 6 bases and 1 base, there was a span of 10 bases. The CDR3 sequence is CAIRLGGSYEQYF. The CDR3 DNA is TGTGCCATCAGGTTAGGAGGGTCCTACGAGCAGTACTTC.

This chain uses TRBV10-3 with TRBJ2-7, with 8 bases matching TRBD1. Germline loops: CDR1 ENHRY, CDR2 SYGVKD. The trim removed 2 bases at V and 6 bases at J, leaving 6 bases unmatched. The CDR3 is made up of 14 amino acids. The CDR3 nucleotides read TGTGCCATCAGTGAGCCGGACAGGGAATCCGAGCAGTACTTC. Protein product: CAISEPDRESEQYF.

V and J are TRBV19 and TRBJ2-7; D is perhaps TRBD2 (5 bases). The CDR3 runs to 13 residues. The V end was cut by 3 bases, the J end by 6 bases, with 12 bases between. The germline CDR1 and CDR2 sequences are LNHDA and SQIVND (reference sequence). CDR3 in amino acids: CASSMSPGFEQYF. The CDR3 bases are TGTGCCAGTAGTATGAGCCCGGGGTTCGAGCAGTACTTC.

The rearrangement joins TRBV4-2 to TRBJ1-1, with D hard to call. Germline values: CDR1 LGHNA, CDR2 YNFKEQ. This CDR3 spans 15 amino acids. V lost 1 base and J lost 0, with 9 bases in between. The CDR3 protein is CASSQGTGMNTEAFF. The CDR3 DNA follows: TGTGCCAGCAGCCAAGGGACGGGGATGAACACTGAAGCTTTCTTT.

J is TRBJ1-6 and V is TRBV18; TRBD1 matches at 7 bases. With 3 bases clipped from V and 0 bases from J, the junction kept 5 bases outside the gene matches. CDR3 size: 17 residues. Germline V CDR1 and CDR2: KGHSH, LQKENI. In DNA form, the CDR3 reads TGTGCCAGCTCACCGAGGGACAGCAGCTCCTATAATTCACCCCTCCACTTT. Encoded protein: CASSPRDSSSYNSPLHF. Complete variable domain (other parts from reference TRBV18 and TRBJ1-6): NAGVMQNPRHLVRRRGQEARLRCSPMKGHSHVYWYRQLPEEGLKFMVYLQKENIIDESGMPKERFSAEFPKEGPSILRIQQVVRGDSAAYFCASSPRDSSSYNSPLHFGNGTRLTVT.

The count of this clone is one. Other DNA sequences of this sample code for an identical CDR3. The chain is built from TRBV5-4 and TRBJ2-2, with 8 nucleotides matching TRBD1. Germline CDR1 reads SGHNT; CDR2 reads YYREEE (reference sequence). The CDR3 is 14 residues long. V lost 4 bases and J lost 5; bases outside the gene matches: 4. Here the CDR3 reads CASSLRQGTGELFF. The CDR3, as DNA: TGTGCCAGCAGCCTCCGACAGGGGACCGGGGAGCTGTTTTTT. The full variable domain, its missing parts supplied by reference TRBV5-4 and TRBJ2-2, is ETGVTQSPTHLIKTRGQQVTLRCSSQSGHNTVSWYQQALGQGPQFIFQYYREEENGRGNFPPRFSGLQFPNYSSELNVNALELDDSALYLCASSLRQGTGELFFGEGSRLTVL.

V is TRBV11-2 and J is TRBJ2-1; possibly TRBD2 for D (6 bases). The CDR3 runs to 15 residues. CDR1 is SGHAT, CDR2 FQNNGV, per germline. V was clipped by 3 bases and J by 9 bases, with 18 bases between them. CDR3 protein: CASSFGGSGFGEQFF. The CDR3 DNA reads as TGTGCCAGCAGCTTTGGGGGGTCGGGATTTGGTGAGCAGTTCTTC. Full variable domain (remainder filled in from reference TRBV11-2 and TRBJ2-1): EAGVAQSPRYKIIEKRQSVAFWCNPISGHATLYWYQQILGQGPKLLIQFQNNGVVDDSQLPKDRFSAERLKGVDSTLKIQPAKLEDSAVYLCASSFGGSGFGEQFFGPGTRLTVL.